The present TCR beta chain was sequenced within a study of identical twins. General study results and limits: In drawing conclusions, the study used cross-sectional statistical analysis and did not follow the same donors. Cord blood beta clonotypes present at high abundance carried fewer insertions; no such pattern appeared in memory repertoires. For out-of-frame beta sequences, excess twin sharing was weaker.

TCRdb fed the 5' RACE reads into MiXCR, producing one record per CDR3 protein. The sample consists of about 450,000 distinct CDR3 sequences, under 20% of them appearing once. The table lists this clonotype with many counts. The antigen remains unidentified. The CDR3 is 16 amino acids. Trimming at V came to 2 bases and at J to 6 bases, leaving 11 bases not matched to a gene. Looked up from germline, CDR1 is SGHRS and CDR2 is YFSETQ. Input material: naive T cells sorted from blood. The chain carries TRBV5-1 and TRBJ2-3; 8 positions agree with TRBD1. The origin of this receptor is a man aged 45-65 years in good health. The CDR3 DNA reads TGCGCCAGCAGCTTCCCTCAGACAGGGGTTAAGGATACGCAGTATTTT. It is translated as CASSFPQTGVKDTQYF. The full variable domain, with the rest looked up from reference TRBV5-1 and TRBJ2-3, is KAGVTQTPRYLIKTRGQQVTLSCSPISGHRSVSWYQQTPGQGLQFLFEYFSETQRNKGNFPGRFSGRQFSNSRSEMNVSTLELGDSALYLCASSFPQTGVKDTQYFGPGTRLTVL.